Listed here are 26 T cell receptor beta chains from one sample, sequenced in a study of T cells in Graves' hyperthyroidism and ophthalmopathy. Researchers amplified the TCR beta CDR3 regions from RNA transcripts. When the TCR CDR3 underwent first-round RT-PCR, the HTBI primer set was used. TCRdb re-called the multiplex PCR reads with MiXCR, one entry per CDR3 protein. The sample shows approximately 590,000 distinct CDR3 sequences, approximately 44% of them seen only once. The sequenced sample consisted of peripheral blood or thyroid tissue (not recorded which). The receptors were gathered from a woman aged 18-29 years with Graves' hyperthyroidism.

The chain has TRBV10-3 and TRBJ2-5, with 9 bases identical to TRBD1. The CDR3 has 14 amino acids. V dropped 2 bases and J dropped 5; count of bases not matched to a gene: 3. CDR1 is ENHRY, CDR2 SYGVKD, per germline. The DNA for the CDR3 is TGTGCCATCAGTGAGACAGGGGGCCTTGAGACCCAGTACTTC. This gives the protein CAISETGGLETQYF.

V usage is TRBV5-6 and J usage is TRBJ1-1; D is unresolved. The V end was cut by 3 bases, the J end by 3 bases, with 9 bases between. The CDR3 totals 13 residues. Germline-derived CDR1 and CDR2 are SGHDT and YYEEEE. The CDR3 nucleotides read TGTGCCAGCAGCTCACTAACATACACTGAAGCTTTCTTT. Its translation is CASSSLTYTEAFF.

The V and J genes are TRBV7-3 and TRBJ2-7; D gene ambiguous. The V gene lost 8 bases and the J gene lost 5 bases, with 16 bases spanning the gap. The CDR3 is 13 amino acids. Germline V gene lookup returns CDR1 SGHTA and CDR2 FQGTGA. The DNA for the CDR3 is TGTGCCAGCTCACCTCGACTGGCCGACGAGCAGTACTTC. It translates to CASSPRLADEQYF.

This chain uses TRBV9 with TRBJ2-2; 7 bases are shared with TRBD2. Germline V gives CDR1 SGDLS, CDR2 YYNGEE. This CDR3 comprises 15 residues. V lost 4 bases to trimming and J lost 6 bases; unmatched junction nucleotides: 9. In DNA, the CDR3 is TGTGCCAGCAGCACCCATCCGGGGGGTTCCGGGGAGCTGTTTTTT. Protein sequence: CASSTHPGGSGELFF.

The chain couples TRBV15 to TRBJ1-6, with 7 bases fitting TRBD1. V dropped 0 bases and J dropped 15; count of bases not matched to a gene: 2. CDR3 length equals 12 residues. CDR1 LNHNV and CDR2 YYDKDF come from the germline V gene (reference sequence). The CDR3 nucleotides are TGTGCCACCAGCAGAGAGGCAGGGGGCCTCCACTTT. It encodes CATSREAGGLHF.

The chain employs TRBV7-2 and TRBJ2-5; 7 nucleotides align to TRBD1. This CDR3 region has 14 residues. The V segment lost 6 bases and the J segment 7 bases; nucleotides outside the gene matches: 11. Germline CDR1 is SGHTA and CDR2 is FQGNSA. CDR3 sequence (DNA): TGTGCCAGCAGTCCGGGACAGCCCCGGGGGACCCAGTACTTC. Translating it yields CASSPGQPRGTQYF.

This clonotype was observed at least ten times. V is TRBV20-1 and J is TRBJ1-5, with D hard to call. The CDR3 contains 9 residues. Germline V lookup: CDR1 DFQATT, CDR2 SNEGSKA (reference sequence). CDR3 sequence: CSVGQPQHF. CDR3 sequence (DNA): TGCAGCGTTGGACAGCCCCAGCATTTT.

Many counts were recorded for this clonotype. This chain links TRBV24-1 with TRBJ1-4; TRBD1 is a possible D gene (6 bases). The germline CDR1 and CDR2 sequences are KGHDR and SFDVKD. CDR3 size: 14 residues. V was clipped by 3 bases and J by 4 bases, with 8 bases between them. The CDR3 here is CATSDGTHNEKLFF. As DNA, the CDR3 is TGTGCCACCAGTGATGGGACACATAATGAAAAACTGTTTTTT.

The CDR3 region has the DNA TGTGCCAGCAGTGAAAGTAAGGGCGATGAGCAGTTCTTC. This gives the protein CASSESKGDEQFF. This sequence joins TRBV2 and TRBJ2-7; D is undetermined. The better agreement between TRBJ2-1 and the DNA end casts doubt on the J call. CDR3 length: 13 residues. Germline V CDR1 and CDR2: SNHLY, FYNNEI.

The chain recombines TRBV29-1 with TRBJ1-5, with D unclear. The CDR3 is 13 amino acids. Trimming took 2 bases from V and 14 from J, leaving 19 bases between them. The germline CDR1 and CDR2 sequences are SQVTM and ANQGSEA. CDR3 in amino acids: CSVESSLGPYEHF. CDR3 sequence (DNA): TGCAGCGTTGAAAGCTCATTGGGTCCCTACGAGCATTTT.

J is TRBJ1-5 and V is TRBV7-9; a weak D match, TRBD1 (5 bases). The CDR3 is made up of 14 amino acids. Per germline, CDR1 SEHNR and CDR2 FQNEAQ (reference sequence). The V end was cut by 5 bases, the J end by 9 bases, with 17 bases between. CDR3 residues: CASSPGLRGRPQHF. The CDR3 DNA reads TGTGCCAGCAGCCCAGGGCTCCGCGGGCGGCCCCAGCATTTT.

This clonotype was picked up many times. The chain uses TRBV25-1 and TRBJ2-3; a possible D gene is TRBD2 (5 bases). The CDR3 covers 13 residues. V shed 4 bases and J shed 5 bases, with 10 bases lying between them. Germline V gives CDR1 MGHDK, CDR2 SYGVNS. The CDR3 is CASSVDSLDTQYF. The CDR3, as DNA: TGTGCCAGCAGTGTGGACTCGCTAGATACGCAGTATTTT.

This chain connects TRBV21-1 to TRBJ2-5; TRBD1 is the table's D call and was not checked against the DNA. TRBV21-1 is deemed a pseudogene. The length of the CDR3 is 16 residues. The CDR3 reads CASSSVGTGEGETQYF. CDR3 bases: TGTGCCAGCAGCAGTGTAGGGACAGGGGAAGGGGAGACCCAGTACTTC.

The V and J genes are TRBV6-5 and TRBJ1-5; weak D call: TRBD1 (5 bases). CDR1 and CDR2 from the germline V gene are MNHEY and SVGAGI. The V gene lost 2 bases and the J gene lost 0 bases, with 17 bases spanning the gap. CDR3 length: 18 amino acids. CDR3 sequence reads: CASSYPHSDIYSNQPQHF. The CDR3 DNA sequence: TGTGCCAGCAGTTACCCCCATTCGGACATTTATAGCAATCAGCCCCAGCATTTT.

The sample holds many counts of this clonotype. V usage is TRBV7-9 and J usage is TRBJ2-7; the match to TRBD1 covers 8 bases. The CDR3 covers 13 residues. With 0 bases clipped from V and 6 bases from J, the junction kept 1 base outside the gene matches. The germline CDR1 and CDR2 sequences are SEHNR and FQNEAQ (reference sequence). CDR3 in amino acids: CASSLAGTGEQYF. The CDR3 nucleotides read TGTGCCAGCAGCTTAGCAGGGACAGGCGAGCAGTACTTC. The entire variable domain, with the rest obtained from reference TRBV7-9 and TRBJ2-7, is as follows: DTGVSQNPRHKITKRGQNVTFRCDPISEHNRLYWYRQTLGQGPEFLTYFQNEAQLEKSRLLSDRFSAERPKGSFSTLEIQRTEQGDSAMYLCASSLAGTGEQYFGPGTRLTVT.

The chain couples TRBV20-1 to TRBJ1-5; D may be TRBD1 (6 bases). CDR1 and CDR2 (germline): DFQATT, SNEGSKA (reference sequence). Trimming pared 7 bases from V and 7 bases from J, leaving 17 bases between. CDR3 length: 13 amino acids. The chain's CDR3 is CSVRLGGRQPQHF. For the CDR3, the DNA is TGCAGTGTTCGTCTAGGGGGGCGGCAGCCCCAGCATTTT.

The rearrangement uses TRBV7-9 and TRBJ2-2, with 12 bases lining up with TRBD2. Germline CDR1 SEHNR, CDR2 FQNEAQ (reference sequence). The CDR3 is 18 amino acids. V gave up 4 bases and J gave up 0 bases; unmatched junction bases: 6. Here the CDR3 reads CASSSGLAGLTNTGELFF. CDR3 bases: TGTGCCAGCAGCTCGGGACTAGCGGGCCTCACGAACACCGGGGAGCTGTTTTTT.

The CDR3 sequence: CSPIQSGYTF. Written as DNA, the CDR3 is TGCAGCCCAATACAGAGCGGCTACACCTTC. The chain recombines TRBV20-1 with TRBJ1-2; unclear D gene. The CDR3 contains 10 residues. Germline-derived CDR1 and CDR2 are DFQATT and SNEGSKA (reference sequence).

The chain carries TRBV6-1 and TRBJ2-2; 9 nucleotides line up with TRBD2. This CDR3 spans 15 amino acids. Germline trimming cut 6 bases from V and 5 bases from J; bases unmatched to any gene: 7. In germline, CDR1 is MNHNS, CDR2 SASEGT. Written as DNA, the CDR3 is TGTGCCAGCAGCCAAGCGGGAGGAGGAACCGGGGAGCTGTTTTTT. Translated: CASSQAGGGTGELFF.

This clonotype was counted only a few times. The rearrangement joins TRBV24-1 to TRBJ1-1; D is unclear. Trimming removed 11 bases from V and 1 base from J, with 13 bases in between. The CDR3 covers 13 residues. CDR1 is KGHDR and CDR2 is SFDVKD in the germline V gene. DNA of the CDR3: TGTGCCAGCGCCTTCTCGAGGAACACTGAAGCTTTCTTT. It is translated as CASAFSRNTEAFF.

The chain carries TRBV7-2 and TRBJ2-5, with 8 bases aligning to TRBD1. Germline CDR1 and CDR2: SGHTA and FQGNSA. CDR3 length equals 15 residues. V shed 5 bases, J shed 4 bases, and the junction held 9 bases outside the gene matches. The CDR3 nucleotides are TGTGCCAGCAGCGAGGACAGGGACGGGGCAGAGACCCAGTACTTC. It is translated as CASSEDRDGAETQYF.

This clonotype was counted many times. This chain joins TRBV7-2 and TRBJ2-5; perhaps TRBD2 as D (6 bases). Germline V gives CDR1 SGHTA, CDR2 FQGNSA. The CDR3 length is 14 residues. The V and J ends lost 2 bases and 5 bases respectively, with 12 bases between them. Here the CDR3 DNA reads TGTGCCAGCAGCTTACCTCCGGGAGTTGAGACCCAGTACTTC. This encodes CASSLPPGVETQYF.

For this clonotype: This is likely a read error, given that the CDR3 carries no conserved phenylalanine or tryptophan at its end. The DNA is left out, because the CDR3 cannot be placed on it with certainty; the CDR3 is given as TCRdb lists it. V usage is TRBV7-8 and J usage is TRBJ1-4; the DNA was not used to check the table's D call, TRBD1. The CDR3 adds up to 9 amino acids, both ends counted. The germline V gene has CDR1 SGHVS and CDR2 FQNEAQ. The CDR3 here is CASSSPVGA.

This sequence joins TRBV10-3 and TRBJ1-1; D unclear. The CDR3 totals 11 residues. Germline V CDR1 and CDR2: ENHRY, SYGVKD. The V end lost 10 bases, the J end lost 8 bases, and 14 bases lay between the germline ends. CDR3 bases: TGTGCCAGCACAGCGGTTTGGGAAGCTTTCTTT. As protein: CASTAVWEAFF.

This clonotype was recorded only once. The chain carries TRBV11-1 and TRBJ1-2; a weak D match, TRBD1 (6 bases). The V gene lost 3 bases and the J gene lost 4 bases, with 15 bases spanning the gap. Germline assignment: CDR1 SGHAT and CDR2 FQDESV (reference sequence). The CDR3 runs 15 residues. The CDR3 region is CASSLIGTTSYGYTF. The CDR3 bases are TGTGCCAGCAGCTTGATAGGGACAACATCCTATGGCTACACCTTC.

This clonotype has more than one count but fewer than ten. V gene TRBV19 combines with J gene TRBJ1-3; no firm D call. V lost 4 bases to trimming and J lost 0 bases, with 7 bases between them. The CDR3 contains 14 residues. The germline V gene encodes CDR1 LNHDA and CDR2 SQIVND (reference sequence). In DNA form, the CDR3 reads TGTGCCAGTAGTACAGGAAGCTCTGGAAACACCATATATTTT. Translation gives CASSTGSSGNTIYF.